This T cell receptor beta chain was obtained from a study of T cell repertoires in cytomegalovirus infection. Across the whole study: Well-studied HLA-B-restricted epitopes and recently identified HLA-C-restricted epitopes of CMV were both used in the study. The public TCR beta signatures pointed to both CMV infection and matching HLA type. Study outcomes and limitations: People with CMV and the relevant HLA were identified by cumulative public TCR beta family frequency. There were HLA-C-restricted CMV-specific TCR beta clonotypes dominating the ex vivo response.

Germline V lookup: CDR1 KGHDR, CDR2 SFDVKD. There are 17 residues in the CDR3. V gave up 4 bases and J gave up 0 bases, with 15 bases separating them. TCRdb re-analysed the reads in MiXCR, keeping a single row per CDR3 protein. This sample yields around 750,000 distinct CDR3 sequences, of which approximately 32% are seen a single time; 12% belongs to the top ten. This clonotype was detected a few times. Its antigen is still unknown. The clonotype was recovered from a human donor in good health (CMV status not recorded). Some clones in this sample may be carry-over from other donors' samples. The V call is TRBV24-1, the J call TRBJ2-1; D not certain. Here the sequenced sample was cultured CD8+ T cells from PBMCs, taken from culture after CMV antigen stimulation. CDR3 DNA: TGTGCCACCAGTGACCCCGTTGGCGGCAGCTCCTACAATGAGCAGTTCTTC. Encoded protein: CATSDPVGGSSYNEQFF.